The table lists the clone carrying this TCR beta chain with many counts. The sample is drawn from a study of T cells after yellow fever vaccination. About the study: With SMART-Seq v4 Ultra Low Input, the fractions containing low cell numbers were prepared. Findings of the study overall: In post-booster samples, most primary-vaccination clones reappeared (about 95% CD4, 70% to 90% CD8). A limited proportion of clonotypes was detected within both the CD4 and CD8 compartments.

Germline CDR1 reads SQVTM; CDR2 reads ANQGSEA. With 0 bases removed from V and 8 bases from J, the gap between germline ends came to 13 bases. The CDR3 is 13 residues long. In making TCR cDNA, 5'RACE template switching added a universal primer site and UMIs to it. MiXCR, applied by TCRdb to the 5' RACE reads, yields one record per CDR3 protein. The top ten hold 1.6% of the sample, which has approximately 10,000 distinct CDR3 sequences, more than 4% seen once. This sequence originates from a man between 18 and 29 years old who received the YFV17D yellow fever vaccine. V is TRBV29-1 and J is TRBJ1-2, with a possible D match to TRBD1 (5 bases). Sample: PBMCs, either bulk or a sorted T-cell subset (CD4+, CD8+, memory, or dextramer-sorted; not recorded which), taken around 16 days after the first yellow fever vaccination. CDR3 nucleotide sequence: TGCAGCGTTGAAGATCGCAGGGCCGGCGGCTACACCTTC. Translating gives CSVEDRRAGGYTF.